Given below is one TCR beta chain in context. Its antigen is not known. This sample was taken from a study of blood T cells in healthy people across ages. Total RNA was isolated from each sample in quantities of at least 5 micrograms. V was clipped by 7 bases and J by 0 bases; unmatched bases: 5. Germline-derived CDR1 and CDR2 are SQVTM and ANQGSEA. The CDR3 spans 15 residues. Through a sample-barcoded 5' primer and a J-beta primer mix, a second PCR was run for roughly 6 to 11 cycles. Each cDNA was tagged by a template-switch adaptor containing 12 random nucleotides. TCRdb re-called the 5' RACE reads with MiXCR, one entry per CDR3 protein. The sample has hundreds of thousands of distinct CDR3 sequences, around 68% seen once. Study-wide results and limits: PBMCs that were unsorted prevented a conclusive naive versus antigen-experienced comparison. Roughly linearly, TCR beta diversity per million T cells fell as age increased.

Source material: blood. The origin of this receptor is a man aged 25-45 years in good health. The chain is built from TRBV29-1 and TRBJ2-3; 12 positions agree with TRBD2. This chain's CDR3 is CSGSGLAGSTDTQYF. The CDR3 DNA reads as TGCAGCGGGTCAGGACTAGCGGGGAGCACAGATACGCAGTATTTT.